This T cell receptor (beta chain) was sequenced in a study of response to subunit inactivated influenza vaccine. Study-wide points: It was the authors' suggestion that each seasonal influenza vaccination recruits few new T cells.

This clonotype appeared many times. What it binds is not known. In TCRdb, the RT-PCR reads were re-called with MiXCR into one record per CDR3 protein. Seen here are about 500,000 distinct CDR3 sequences, 10% to 15% observed once, and the top ten hold about an eighth. This CDR3 has 14 residues. CDR1 and CDR2 from the germline V gene are SGHRS and YFSETQ. The V and J ends lost 5 bases and 4 bases, in that order; junction bases with no gene match: 5. The V and J genes are TRBV5-1 and TRBJ2-7; 11 bases map to TRBD1. Sequencing was performed on PBMCs from blood, taken more than 35 days after vaccination. This TCR came from a man aged 45-65 years who received an inactivated influenza vaccine. The CDR3 is CASSPDRGPYEQYF. CDR3 bases: TGCGCCAGCAGTCCGGACAGGGGGCCGTACGAGCAGTACTTC. The full variable domain, with the rest looked up from reference TRBV5-1 and TRBJ2-7, is KAGVTQTPRYLIKTRGQQVTLSCSPISGHRSVSWYQQTPGQGLQFLFEYFSETQRNKGNFPGRFSGRQFSNSRSEMNVSTLELGDSALYLCASSPDRGPYEQYFGPGTRLTVT.